This record concerns one T cell receptor (beta chain) sequence. The junction and the germline gene differ at one end; a read error may be behind it. The data stem from a study of T cell responses to AZD1222 COVID-19 vaccine. The CDR3 covers 13 residues. Germline CDR1 SSHAT, CDR2 FNYEAQ (reference sequence). Sequencing used immunoSEQ multiplex PCR; TCRdb keeps in-frame clones, though not all of them. The sample shows tens of thousands of clones, about 85% of them seen only once. Sequences were derived from peripheral blood, sampled on day 0 of AZD1222 vaccination. The rearrangement uses TRBV7-7 and TRBJ2-5; TRBD2 agrees at 8 bases. This sequence was found in an adult in good health. CDR3 protein: CASSRGGAETQYF. The CDR3 DNA is TGTGCTAGCAGCCGGGGGGGCGCGGAGACCCAGTACTTC.